The source of this T cell receptor beta chain is a study of T-cell memory formation after mild COVID-19. Study details: Largely, the TCR clusters proved donor specific. Study findings and constraints: The authors left the SARS-CoV-2 specificity of second-wave clones peaking on day 37 unconfirmed. Most CD4+ clones that shrank were in CM and EM, while CD8+ ones turned up in EMRA.

Researchers used 5'RACE with constant-segment primers to make TCR alpha and TCR beta cDNA libraries that carry sample barcodes and UMIs. Using its own MiXCR run on the 5' RACE reads, TCRdb lists one record per CDR3 protein. The data hold about 82,000 distinct CDR3 sequences, with over 10% observed a single time. The junction had 13 bases not matched to a gene; V was cut back by 5 bases and J by 12 bases. The CDR3 covers 14 residues. Germline CDR1 is SGHVS and CDR2 is FQNEAQ. This clonotype turned up a few times. The antigen is unknown. The V and J genes are TRBV7-8 and TRBJ2-1; 7 bases map to TRBD1. The sample consisted of PBMCs or a T cell subset sorted from them (not recorded which). This sequence originates from a man aged 18 to 29 who had mild COVID-19 (a few samples of this study predate the infection). Cell type and time point are not known. The CDR3 sequence: CASSLERWTGLQFF. CDR3 in DNA: TGTGCCAGCAGCCTTGAGCGGTGGACAGGCTTGCAGTTCTTC.